A selection of T cell receptor beta chains follows, all from one sample in a study of cytomegalovirus exposure and HLA in healthy donors. TCRdb's copy holds only in-frame clones and misses some; the assay was immunoSEQ multiplex PCR. The sample includes approximately 60,000 clones, around 83% of them seen just once. Sequences were obtained from PBMCs. The receptor source for this set is a man in his forties in good health and CMV-seronegative. Both conserved end residues are part of each CDR3. The size field is filled for only some rows; it gives once, few, many or a size class.

>TRBJ1-2|13|TRBV14|.
CASRPPDSYGYTF
>TRBJ1-1|16|TRBV19|.
CASSHIQGAQGTEAFF
>TRBJ1-2|16|TRBV28|.
CASTPTSRGSNYGYTF
>TRBJ2-6|16|TRBV5-1|.
CASSHGLSYGANVLTF
>TRBJ2-1|13|TRBV25-1|.
CASSVPTGGRQFF
>TRBJ1-4|15|TRBV2|.
CASSNRGLTNEKLFF
>TRBJ1-4|16|TRBV27|.
CASSLYPVGTTEKLFF
>TRBJ2-7|13|TRBV11-2|few
CASGTSVQYEQYF
>TRBJ1-5|14|TRBV21-1|.
CASSKGGFNQPQHF
>TRBJ1-4|15|TRBV6-5|few
CASSYKGPGGEKLFF
>TRBJ1-6|15|TRBV11-3|.
CASSSKQGSGSPLHF
>TRBJ2-1|13|TRBV7-3|.
CASSPNPGYEQFF
>TRBJ2-7|19|TRBV7-9|.
CASSIRLAGADHTTYEQYF
>TRBJ1-1|13|TRBV18|.
CASSRRQGDEAFF
>TRBJ1-6|16|TRBV5-5|once
CASSLYQGRNNSPLHF
>TRBJ1-2|15|TRBV7-2|.
CASSFAGTTNYGYTF
>TRBJ1-2|14|TRBV7-8|.
CASSLGQGHYGYTF
>TRBJ2-1|15|TRBV6-6|.
CASGRRLAGDNEQFF
>TRBJ1-2|13|TRBV19|.
CASTDRGRRGYTF
>TRBJ1-5|13|TRBV30|.
CAWSQGFGQPQHF
>TRBJ1-3|13|TRBV10-3|.
CAISDSSGNTIYF
>TRBJ1-3|16|TRBV4-3|few
CASSQVGTVSGNTIYF
>TRBJ1-2|14|TRBV6-5|.
CASSYSGGNYGYTF
>TRBJ1-2|15|TRBV5-4|.
CASSLEDPGTYGYTF